The 11 T cell receptor beta chains reported below all come from one sample, sequenced in a study of cytomegalovirus exposure and HLA in healthy donors. Sequenced by immunoSEQ multiplex PCR; TCRdb stores in-frame clones only, minus some. In the table there are roughly 250,000 clones, 87% of which are singletons. The sample was PBMCs. The origin of the receptors is a man younger than 35 in good health and CMV-seronegative.

CDR3 in DNA: TGTGCCAGCAGCCCCCGTGGGTGGGGGCCTCTCTCCTACGAGCAGTACTTC. This encodes CASSPRGWGPLSYEQYF. V usage is TRBV7-2 and J usage is TRBJ2-7; tentative D call: TRBD1 (6 bases). Looked up from germline, CDR1 is SGHTA and CDR2 is FQGNSA. The CDR3 is 17 amino acids. Trimming removed 5 bases at V and 0 bases at J, with 20 bases between.

The CDR3 coding sequence is TGCGCCAGCAGCCAAGATGCGGACAGGGGGACGAACTATGGCTACACCTTC. This codes for CASSQDADRGTNYGYTF. This sequence joins TRBV4-1 and TRBJ1-2; 10 bases align to TRBD1. The germline CDR1 and CDR2 sequences are MGHRA and YSYEKL. V trimming: 0 bases; J trimming: 2 bases; junction bases outside the gene matches: 6. CDR3 length: 17 amino acids.

The chain joins TRBV5-1 to TRBJ2-6; perhaps TRBD1 as D (5 bases). The germline V and J ends were trimmed by 4 bases and 1 base, with 12 bases remaining between them. From germline, CDR1 is SGHRS and CDR2 YFSETQ. The CDR3 sequence is 16 residues long. Here the CDR3 reads CASSPTQGSGANVLTF. The CDR3 DNA follows: TGCGCCAGCAGCCCAACCCAGGGATCTGGGGCCAACGTCCTGACTTTC. The variable domain in full, with the rest retrieved from reference TRBV5-1 and TRBJ2-6, is KAGVTQTPRYLIKTRGQQVTLSCSPISGHRSVSWYQQTPGQGLQFLFEYFSETQRNKGNFPGRFSGRQFSNSRSEMNVSTLELGDSALYLCASSPTQGSGANVLTFGAGSRLTVL.

The CDR3 protein is CASRLTSTEAFF. Written as DNA, the CDR3 is TGTGCCAGCAGGCTGACAAGCACTGAAGCTTTCTTT. The chain joins TRBV28 to TRBJ1-1; D gene ambiguous. The CDR3 runs 12 residues. Germline lookup yields CDR1 MDHEN and CDR2 SYDVKM. The V gene lost 6 bases and the J gene lost 4 bases, with 9 bases spanning the gap.

V and J are TRBV13 and TRBJ2-5, with D tentatively TRBD1 (6 bases). The CDR3 consists of 14 residues. Germline CDR1 and CDR2: PRHDT and FYEKMQ (reference sequence). V lost 5 bases and J 5 bases, leaving 15 bases between the germline ends. The CDR3 region is CASSKGTLWETQYF. The CDR3 DNA reads as TGTGCCAGCAGCAAAGGGACACTGTGGGAGACCCAGTACTTC.

V and J are TRBV4-1 and TRBJ2-2; D is undetermined. The ends were cut back, 0 bases at V and 5 bases at J, with 7 bases in the middle. Germline CDR1 reads MGHRA; CDR2 reads YSYEKL. The CDR3 runs to 14 residues. The CDR3, as DNA: TGCGCCAGCAGCCAAGATTCGAGGACCGGGGAGCTGTTTTTT. Protein: CASSQDSRTGELFF.

The V and J genes are TRBV5-6 and TRBJ1-4; D perhaps matches TRBD1 (5 bases). Germline V CDR1 and CDR2: SGHDT, YYEEEE. V shed 4 bases and J shed 3 bases, with 13 bases lying between them. The CDR3 sequence is 15 residues long. The CDR3 sequence is CASSPQGGSNEKLFF. CDR3 DNA: TGTGCCAGCAGCCCCCAGGGAGGTTCTAATGAAAAACTGTTTTTT.

The CDR3 is CASSRAGSPLHF. The CDR3 DNA reads as TGTGCCAGCAGCAGGGCTGGTTCACCCCTCCACTTT. This sequence joins TRBV6-5 and TRBJ1-6; tentative D call: TRBD1 (5 bases). CDR1 is MNHEY, CDR2 SVGAGI, per germline. The germline V and J ends were trimmed by 6 bases and 9 bases, with 9 bases remaining between them. The CDR3 spans 12 residues.

The chain is built from TRBV4-3 and TRBJ1-2; D ambiguous. Germline CDR1 is LGHNA and CDR2 is YSLEER. The ends were cut back, 0 bases at V and 5 bases at J, with 7 bases in the middle. The CDR3 extends over 13 amino acids. The CDR3, as DNA: TGCGCCAGCAGCCAAGATCTCGAGTATGGCTACACCTTC. Its translation: CASSQDLEYGYTF.

This chain uses TRBV6-6 with TRBJ1-1, with D uncertain. The length of the CDR3 is 15 residues. Germline-derived CDR1 and CDR2 are MNHNY and SVGAGI (reference sequence). V was shortened by 2 bases and J by 1 base, with 11 bases between the two germline ends. The CDR3 DNA is TGTGCCAGCAGTTACACTTTGAAAAGGAACACTGAAGCTTTCTTT. Its translation: CASSYTLKRNTEAFF.

The rearrangement links TRBV7-2 to TRBJ2-1, with 13 nucleotides matching TRBD2. The V segment lost 5 bases and the J segment 14 bases; nucleotides outside the gene matches: 6. The V gene's germline CDR1 is SGHTA and CDR2 FQGNSA. CDR3 size: 13 residues. CDR3 protein: CASSTGLAGRKFF. The CDR3, as DNA: TGTGCCAGCAGCACGGGACTAGCGGGGCGGAAGTTCTTC.